This entry concerns a single T cell receptor (beta chain). Its antigen is unknown. This sample stems from a study of cytomegalovirus exposure and HLA in healthy donors. Study in general: The approximately 120 validation repertoires were reported in a later analysis to have been generated on the same platform as the roughly 700 first-cohort repertoires. Regarding the study as a whole: The study put under 200 TCR beta chains on its list as cytomegalovirus-associated. First-cohort TCR clusters were later found to tend to co-occur in the approximately 120 validation repertoires.

Separation from the roughly 700-subject first cohort characterized the approximately 120-subject validation cohort, to which the donors belonged. The CDR3 sequence is 16 residues long. Trimming cost V 6 bases and J 5 bases; bases outside gene matches: 16. Looked up from germline, CDR1 is SNHLY and CDR2 is FYNNEI. Some clones are missing from TCRdb's copy, which holds only in-frame ones; the method was immunoSEQ multiplex PCR. The sample includes around 94,000 clones, approximately 94% of them seen just once. Material: PBMCs. V gene TRBV2 combines with J gene TRBJ2-7, with 7 bases lining up with TRBD1. This receptor was taken from a woman aged 18-29 years in good health and CMV-seronegative. The CDR3 region is CASRPGQYIKDHEQYF. The DNA for the CDR3 is TGTGCCAGCAGACCGGGACAGTACATCAAAGACCACGAGCAGTACTTC.